The 22 T cell receptor beta chains in this list originate from one sample, sequenced in a study of blood T cell repertoires in COVID-19. Profiling relied on immunoSEQ multiplex PCR, and the TCRdb table lists in-frame clones only, not all of them. The sample has roughly 130,000 clones; roughly 80% are singletons. Sequencing input: peripheral blood. Receptors originate from a woman in her twenties or thirties who had recovered from COVID-19.

The rearrangement links TRBV15 to TRBJ1-2; TRBD1 matches 7 bases. The CDR3 covers 13 residues. Germline V gene sequence: CDR1 LNHNV, CDR2 YYDKDF (reference sequence). Trimming cost V 4 bases and J 6 bases; bases outside gene matches: 5. The CDR3 is CATSKGQADGYTF. The CDR3 nucleotides read TGTGCCACCAGCAAAGGACAGGCGGATGGCTACACCTTC.

J is TRBJ2-2 and V is TRBV9; perhaps TRBD1 as D (6 bases). The CDR3 loop spans 15 amino acids. Trimming took off 4 bases at V and 2 bases at J, with 12 bases between the two ends. Looked up from germline, CDR1 is SGDLS and CDR2 is YYNGEE. DNA of the CDR3: TGTGCCAGCAGCATCGGACAGAGTAACACCGGGGAGCTGTTTTTT. Encoded protein: CASSIGQSNTGELFF.

This chain connects TRBV2 to TRBJ2-1, with 11 bases fitting TRBD2. The CDR3 spans 15 residues. V shed 6 bases, J shed 6 bases, and the junction held 7 bases outside the gene matches. CDR1 and CDR2 from the germline V gene are SNHLY and FYNNEI. CDR3 DNA: TGTGCCAGCAGGACGGGACTAGCGGTACGCAATGAGCAGTTCTTC. As protein: CASRTGLAVRNEQFF.

The chain uses TRBV6-5 and TRBJ2-5, with 7 bases aligning to TRBD2. The CDR3 has 13 residues. The germline gives CDR1 MNHEY, CDR2 SVGAGI. The J segment lost 5 bases and the V segment lost 11 bases, leaving 11 bases of the junction unmatched. In DNA, the CDR3 is TGTGCCGCTGGGAGGGCCCCCGGGGAGACCCAGTACTTC. This sequence encodes CAAGRAPGETQYF.

This clone was seen once. This chain uses TRBV2 with TRBJ2-5, with TRBD2 matching over 7 bases. This CDR3 has 14 residues. V was clipped by 1 base and J by 7 bases; unmatched bases: 6. The V gene's germline CDR1 is SNHLY and CDR2 FYNNEI. CDR3: CASSEGTRVRTQYF. CDR3 nucleotide sequence: TGTGCCAGCAGTGAAGGGACTAGGGTCAGGACCCAGTACTTC.

The rearrangement joins TRBV2 to TRBJ2-1; tentative D call: TRBD1 (5 bases). Germline values: CDR1 SNHLY, CDR2 FYNNEI. This CDR3 is built from 16 residues. Trimming removed 2 bases from V and 0 bases from J, with 11 bases in between. The CDR3 reads CASSEFPDSSYNEQFF. The CDR3 coding sequence is TGTGCCAGCAGTGAATTCCCCGACAGCTCCTACAATGAGCAGTTCTTC.

The chain links TRBV7-6 to TRBJ2-1, with 12 bases lining up with TRBD2. V dropped 2 bases and J dropped 10; count of bases not matched to a gene: 3. CDR3 length: 14 amino acids. The germline V gene encodes CDR1 SGHVS and CDR2 FNYEAQ. CDR3 protein: CASSLLAGGKEQFF. The CDR3 nucleotides read TGTGCCAGCAGCTTACTAGCGGGGGGGAAGGAGCAGTTCTTC.

The gene calls are TRBV9 and TRBJ2-3; 8 bases are shared with TRBD2. This CDR3 contains 16 residues. CDR1 and CDR2 (germline): SGDLS, YYNGEE. With V trimmed by 0 bases and J by 5 bases, 8 bases remained unmatched. The CDR3 spells CASSVGGGRRIDTQYF. In nucleotides, the CDR3 is TGTGCCAGCAGCGTAGGAGGCGGGAGGCGGATAGATACGCAGTATTTT.

The rearrangement joins TRBV4-1 to TRBJ2-5, with 8 bases that match TRBD1. Per the germline V gene, CDR1 is MGHRA and CDR2 is YSYEKL. Trimming removed 0 bases from V and 5 bases from J; junction bases left unmatched: 8. The CDR3 is 16 residues long. The CDR3 nucleotides read TGCGCCAGCAGCCAAGAGCCCCCACAGGGGGAGGAGACCCAGTACTTC. Translated: CASSQEPPQGEETQYF.

This clone was observed once. The chain uses TRBV14 and TRBJ2-3; TRBD2 matches 9 bases. This CDR3 spans 15 amino acids. The trim removed 1 base at V and 2 bases at J, leaving 1 base unmatched. Germline CDR1 SGHDN, CDR2 FVKESK. CDR3 region: CASSQGLAVTDTQYF. Written as DNA, the CDR3 is TGTGCCAGCAGCCAAGGACTAGCGGTCACAGATACGCAGTATTTT.

V gene TRBV9 combines with J gene TRBJ2-1; 11 bases line up with TRBD2. The ends lost 4 bases at V and 5 bases at J; junction bases unmatched: 8. Germline loops: CDR1 SGDLS, CDR2 YYNGEE. This CDR3 is 16 amino acids long. Here the CDR3 reads CASSQRTSGYDNEQFF. The CDR3, as DNA: TGTGCCAGCAGCCAAAGGACTAGCGGGTACGACAATGAGCAGTTCTTC.

The chain is built from TRBV6-2 or TRBV6-3 and TRBJ1-1; 11 bases align to TRBD1. Per the germline V gene, CDR1 is MNHEY and CDR2 is SVGEGT. V dropped 5 bases and J dropped 10; count of bases not matched to a gene: 12. This CDR3 has 15 residues. The CDR3 loop is CASSPTGTGGTGAFF. The CDR3 DNA sequence: TGTGCCAGCAGTCCGACCGGGACAGGGGGGACCGGAGCTTTCTTT.

In DNA form, the CDR3 reads TGTGCCAGCAGCTTAGCAAGGCCAGGGGACGAGCAGTACTTC. This translates into CASSLARPGDEQYF. V usage is TRBV7-9 and J usage is TRBJ2-7; D is possibly TRBD1 (6 bases). Germline CDR1 SEHNR, CDR2 FQNEAQ (reference sequence). Trimming stripped 0 bases from V and 5 bases from J, with 11 bases between. The CDR3 sequence is 14 residues long.

V is TRBV12-3 or TRBV12-4 and J is TRBJ1-1; a possible D gene is TRBD1 (5 bases). The CDR3 spans 13 residues. V lost 6 bases to trimming and J lost 2 bases, with 10 bases between them. DNA for the CDR3: TGTGCCAGCAGCGGGACTGCAAACACTGAAGCTTTCTTT. Residues: CASSGTANTEAFF.

The chain is built from TRBV19 and TRBJ1-4, with TRBD1 identical over 9 bases. The CDR3 loop spans 15 amino acids. Per the germline V gene, CDR1 is LNHDA and CDR2 is SQIVND (reference sequence). The V gene end was trimmed by 6 bases and the J gene end by 8 bases; junction bases not matched to a gene: 10. The CDR3 nucleotides are TGTGCCAGTAGGAATCCCGGGACAGGGCTAGAAAAACTGTTTTTT. It encodes CASRNPGTGLEKLFF.

The chain couples TRBV5-1 to TRBJ2-7; D gene unclear. CDR1 is SGHRS, CDR2 YFSETQ, per germline. The V end was cut by 0 bases, the J end by 0 bases, with 7 bases between. This CDR3 spans 14 amino acids. CDR3 bases: TGCGCCAGCAGCTTGGCAGTCAGCTCCTACGAGCAGTACTTC. Translated, it gives CASSLAVSSYEQYF.

The chain has TRBV11-2 and TRBJ2-1; 12 nucleotides line up with TRBD2. Germline values: CDR1 SGHAT, CDR2 FQNNGV. The CDR3 has 16 amino acids. The ends lost 4 bases at V and 2 bases at J; junction bases unmatched: 3. CDR3 nucleotides: TGTGCCAGCAGCTATTCTAGCGGGGGGGCCTACAATGAGCAGTTCTTC. Translating gives CASSYSSGGAYNEQFF.

The V call is TRBV5-1, the J call TRBJ2-5; D gene ambiguous. V lost 7 bases, J lost 1 base, and 5 bases lay in between. The CDR3 loop spans 11 amino acids. Germline assignment: CDR1 SGHRS and CDR2 YFSETQ. The CDR3 region is CASGLQETQYF. The CDR3 DNA is TGCGCCAGCGGGCTCCAAGAGACCCAGTACTTC.

V is TRBV11-1 and J is TRBJ2-1; 7 bases are shared with TRBD2. CDR1 is SGHAT and CDR2 is FQDESV in the germline V gene (reference sequence). The CDR3 has 14 residues. With V trimmed by 6 bases and J by 6 bases, 8 bases remained unmatched. CDR3 nucleotides: TGTGCCAGCAGAAAAAGCGGGGAGGCCAATGAGCAGTTCTTC. As protein: CASRKSGEANEQFF.

V is TRBV6-5 and J is TRBJ1-2; no definite D call. The CDR3 is 15 residues long. CDR1 and CDR2 from the germline V gene are MNHEY and SVGAGI. The V end lost 2 bases, the J end lost 2 bases, and 12 bases lay between the germline ends. CDR3 in DNA: TGTGCCAGCAGTTACGCGGGGAGCTTCAACTATGGCTACACCTTC. Translating gives CASSYAGSFNYGYTF.

The chain uses TRBV10-3 and TRBJ1-2; TRBD1 aligns across 10 bases. CDR3 length equals 18 residues. The germline gives CDR1 ENHRY, CDR2 SYGVKD. The J segment lost 3 bases and the V segment lost 6 bases, leaving 16 bases of the junction unmatched. CDR3 DNA: TGTGCCATCAGGGATGGCGGGGACAGGGGAGTCTACTACTATGGCTACACCTTC. It encodes CAIRDGGDRGVYYYGYTF.

The chain couples TRBV14 to TRBJ2-2, with D possibly matching TRBD1 (6 bases). V was trimmed by 5 bases and J by 3 bases, leaving 16 bases between them. The CDR3 runs 16 residues. Germline CDR1 is SGHDN and CDR2 is FVKESK. For the CDR3, the DNA is TGTGCCAGCAGCGAAGGACTGACAGGATACACCGGGGAGCTGTTTTTT. This translates into CASSEGLTGYTGELFF.